The rows below give T cell receptor beta chains drawn from one sample of a study of cytomegalovirus exposure and HLA in healthy donors. TCRdb's copy holds only in-frame clones and misses some; the assay was immunoSEQ multiplex PCR. The data show 130,000 to 150,000 clones, roughly four fifths seen once. Sequenced material: PBMCs. The receptors come from a human donor in good health. CDR3s leave out the opening cysteine and the closing phenylalanine or tryptophan. The order of the fields is CDR3 protein, J gene, V gene.

CDR3aa: ASTSGGLNTEAF
j_gene: TRBJ1-1
v_gene: TRBV6-5

CDR3aa: ASSYLSDYNEQF
j_gene: TRBJ2-1
v_gene: TRBV11-3

CDR3aa: ASSSRAGQGKTYNEQF
j_gene: TRBJ2-1
v_gene: TRBV5-6

CDR3aa: ASTHRGVAGGHEQY
j_gene: -
v_gene: TRBV7-8

CDR3aa: ASSPGGGGRVNEQY
j_gene: -
v_gene: TRBV5-1

CDR3aa: ASSLNRGPGNTIY
j_gene: TRBJ1-3
v_gene: TRBV7-6

CDR3aa: ASSFVEGFFYEQY
j_gene: TRBJ2-7
v_gene: TRBV7-9

CDR3aa: ASSLGSSSNYGYT
j_gene: TRBJ1-2
v_gene: TRBV7-9

CDR3aa: ASSPSGVYEQY
j_gene: TRBJ2-7
v_gene: TRBV6-5

CDR3aa: ASSFSSNEQF
j_gene: TRBJ2-1
v_gene: TRBV11-3

CDR3aa: ASSLSAWDRSSYEQY
j_gene: TRBJ2-7
v_gene: TRBV14

CDR3aa: ASSDGQGVPHEQF
j_gene: TRBJ2-1
v_gene: TRBV7-9

CDR3aa: ASSQMIQGNTEAF
j_gene: TRBJ1-1
v_gene: TRBV4-1

CDR3aa: ASSQDRENYGYT
j_gene: TRBJ1-2
v_gene: TRBV4-1

CDR3aa: ASSETGFRDEQF
j_gene: TRBJ2-1
v_gene: TRBV10-2

CDR3aa: ASSIGVGEWTQY
j_gene: TRBJ2-5
v_gene: TRBV19

CDR3aa: ASSGRQGASRGETQY
j_gene: TRBJ2-5
v_gene: TRBV7-6

CDR3aa: ASSLAGTGGEQY
j_gene: TRBJ2-7
v_gene: TRBV5-1

CDR3aa: ASSLQRGKQETQY
j_gene: TRBJ2-5
v_gene: TRBV7-3

CDR3aa: ASSIQGTNEKLF
j_gene: TRBJ1-4
v_gene: TRBV19

CDR3aa: ASSHQGADRNTIY
j_gene: TRBJ1-3
v_gene: TRBV7-9

CDR3aa: ASSFRDSQETQY
j_gene: TRBJ2-5
v_gene: TRBV5-1

CDR3aa: ASSQLAGGQEQY
j_gene: TRBJ2-7
v_gene: TRBV14

CDR3aa: ASSLVSISNYGYT
j_gene: TRBJ1-2
v_gene: TRBV11-2

CDR3aa: ASSLGPREQY
j_gene: TRBJ2-7
v_gene: TRBV7-8

CDR3aa: ASSYSGVNTEAF
j_gene: TRBJ1-1
v_gene: TRBV6-5

CDR3aa: ASSRGVGQPQH
j_gene: TRBJ1-5
v_gene: TRBV19

CDR3aa: ASSQGDKRVQF
j_gene: TRBJ2-1
v_gene: TRBV4-1

CDR3aa: ATGDSYYEQY
j_gene: TRBJ2-7
v_gene: TRBV6-1

CDR3aa: ASSLNTYNEQF
j_gene: TRBJ2-1
v_gene: TRBV5-1

CDR3aa: ASSWNRVEKLF
j_gene: TRBJ1-4
v_gene: TRBV6-5

CDR3aa: ASSLGLAGNKQY
j_gene: TRBJ2-7
v_gene: TRBV11-3

CDR3aa: SVTSGGLQETQY
j_gene: TRBJ2-5
v_gene: TRBV29-1

CDR3aa: ASSLSDNSYEQY
j_gene: -
v_gene: TRBV11-2

CDR3aa: ASSLLTGGQPQH
j_gene: TRBJ1-5
v_gene: TRBV28

CDR3aa: ASSQGPQGQHPSRGYT
j_gene: TRBJ1-2
v_gene: TRBV4-1

CDR3aa: ASSSRQDLDNEQF
j_gene: TRBJ2-1
v_gene: TRBV5-1

CDR3aa: ASQGWRSYT
j_gene: TRBJ1-2
v_gene: TRBV7-2

CDR3aa: AWTGLGASGEYRPQDTQY
j_gene: TRBJ2-3
v_gene: TRBV30

CDR3aa: ASSLQEGNYEQY
j_gene: TRBJ2-7
v_gene: TRBV7-6

CDR3aa: ASSLSAEQY
j_gene: TRBJ2-7
v_gene: TRBV5-6

CDR3aa: ASSLSRLAGGSQETQY
j_gene: TRBJ2-5
v_gene: TRBV7-6

CDR3aa: ASSLDRGREKLF
j_gene: TRBJ1-4
v_gene: TRBV5-1

CDR3aa: ASSITGAPSGNTIY
j_gene: TRBJ1-3
v_gene: TRBV19

CDR3aa: ASSWGGASSYNEQF
j_gene: TRBJ2-1
v_gene: TRBV5-1

CDR3aa: ASRLADEYEQY
j_gene: TRBJ2-7
v_gene: TRBV6-6

CDR3aa: ASSFRAVGADTQY
j_gene: TRBJ2-3
v_gene: TRBV11-2

CDR3aa: ASRPGSYVEKLF
j_gene: TRBJ1-4
v_gene: TRBV2

CDR3aa: ASSPFIGTGELF
j_gene: TRBJ2-2
v_gene: TRBV5-1

CDR3aa: ASSQELGLADSYEQY
j_gene: TRBJ2-7
v_gene: TRBV4-2

CDR3aa: ASLRVGANYGYT
j_gene: TRBJ1-2
v_gene: TRBV2

CDR3aa: ASSHSDRGNEKLF
j_gene: TRBJ1-4
v_gene: TRBV4-1

CDR3aa: ASSIVRGRTGELF
j_gene: TRBJ2-2
v_gene: TRBV19

CDR3aa: ASSQDGMWRPGTDTQY
j_gene: TRBJ2-3
v_gene: TRBV4-1

CDR3aa: ASSLGTAGSTDTQY
j_gene: TRBJ2-3
v_gene: TRBV7-9

CDR3aa: ASSPLRQQFEQY
j_gene: TRBJ2-7
v_gene: TRBV7-2

CDR3aa: AGGGNYGYT
j_gene: TRBJ1-2
v_gene: TRBV2